The 4 T cell receptor beta chains given below trace back to one sample, sequenced in a study of response to subunit inactivated influenza vaccine. MiXCR was run by TCRdb on the RT-PCR reads, yielding one entry per CDR3 protein. The sample consists of 630,000 or so distinct CDR3 sequences, 15% to 18% of them appearing once. The specimen comprised PBMCs from blood, sampled approximately 12 days after vaccination. The receptor source for this set is a middle-aged man who received an inactivated influenza vaccine.

This clonotype was found many times. V usage is TRBV7-4 and J usage is TRBJ1-4, with no clear D. This CDR3 region has 11 residues. CDR1 SGHVT and CDR2 SQSDAQ come from the germline V gene. Trimming took off 3 bases at V and 16 bases at J, with 12 bases between the two ends. The CDR3, as DNA: TGTGCCAGCAGCTTCCATCGGAATACGTTTTTT. It translates to CASSFHRNTFF.

The V and J genes are TRBV23-1 and TRBJ2-1, with unresolved D. TRBV23-1 is recorded as an ORF, its role being uncertain. CDR3 length: 9 amino acids. The V and J ends lost 7 bases and 11 bases respectively, with 6 bases between them. The CDR3 DNA follows: TGCGCCAGCAACCTTAAGCAGTTCTTC. It specifies CASNLKQFF.

The table lists this clonotype with a few counts. The J gene is TRBJ1-2, the V gene TRBV2; D unclear. The V gene lost 2 bases and the J gene lost 3 bases, with 7 bases spanning the gap. This CDR3 contains 13 residues. Germline CDR1 is SNHLY and CDR2 is FYNNEI. CDR3 residues: CASSEQEDYGYTF. The CDR3, as DNA: TGTGCCAGCAGTGAACAGGAGGACTATGGCTACACCTTC.

The chain has TRBV6-1 and TRBJ1-4, with TRBD1 identical over 9 bases. The CDR3 length is 15 residues. Germline V gene sequence: CDR1 MNHNS, CDR2 SASEGT. V was pared by 4 bases and J by 8 bases, with 8 bases of the junction left unmatched. Written as DNA, the CDR3 is TGTGCCAGCAGTGGACAGGGGGGTATAGGGGAAAAACTGTTTTTT. This encodes CASSGQGGIGEKLFF.